Listed below are T cell receptor beta chains from one sample, sequenced in a study of cytomegalovirus exposure and HLA in healthy donors. Repertoires were generated with immunoSEQ multiplex PCR, while TCRdb's copy carries only in-frame clones and drops some. Among more than 250,000 clones listed, around 90% were seen once. The specimen sequenced was PBMCs. These receptors all stem from a young woman in good health and CMV-seronegative. Each CDR3 is given with its conserved first and last residue. A D gene is named only where the DNA matches it firmly. Where a row states a size, it is once, few, many or the class of an expanded clone; other rows omit it.

>TRBV6-5|TRBJ1-3|few|NA
CASSFTGVSGNTIYF
TGTGCCAGCAGTTTCACAGGCGTCTCTGGAAACACCATATATTTT
>TRBV2|TRBJ1-2|once|TRBD1
CASSALRQGSDYGYTF
TGTGCCAGCAGTGCCCTTCGACAGGGGAGCGACTATGGCTACACCTTC
>TRBV7-9|TRBJ2-2|NA|NA
CASSSPPIAGTSDTGELFF
TGTGCCAGCAGCTCACCCCCAATTGCGGGGACCTCCGACACCGGGGAGCTGTTTTTT
>TRBV27|TRBJ2-7|NA|TRBD1
CASSHTPTGTGIHEQYF
TGTGCCAGCAGTCATACCCCCACGGGGACAGGGATCCACGAGCAGTACTTC
>TRBV10-3|TRBJ2-3|few|NA
CAISESNRPNEDTQYF
TGTGCCATCAGTGAGTCCAACAGACCAAATGAAGATACGCAGTATTTT
>TRBV30|TRBJ2-7|once|TRBD1
CAWSLGQGDEQYF
TGTGCCTGGAGTCTTGGACAGGGCGACGAGCAGTACTTC
>TRBV11-2|TRBJ2-5|NA|NA
CASSLDDRQETQYF
TGTGCCAGCAGCTTAGATGACAGACAAGAGACCCAGTACTTC
>TRBV18|TRBJ1-1|few|NA
CASSPAGGTEAFF
TGTGCCAGCTCACCAGCGGGGGGCACTGAAGCTTTCTTT
>TRBV4-1|TRBJ2-4|NA|TRBD1
CASSQPRTGERLAKNIQYF
TGCGCCAGCAGCCAACCAAGGACAGGGGAGAGACTAGCCAAAAACATTCAGTACTTC
>TRBV6-6|TRBJ1-2|NA|NA
CATTGSSLRGYTF
TGTGCCACGACGGGGAGCTCGCTCCGGGGCTACACCTTC
>TRBV19|TRBJ1-1|NA|TRBD1
CASRRQGQGPEGAFF
TGTGCCAGTAGAAGGCAGGGACAGGGGCCGGAGGGAGCTTTCTTT
>TRBV10-3|TRBJ1-1|NA|NA
CAINGEVWTEAFF
TGTGCCATCAACGGGGAAGTTTGGACTGAAGCTTTCTTT
>TRBV30|TRBJ2-7|once|NA
CAWSSIHRGVYEQYF
TGTGCCTGGAGCTCCATACACCGGGGTGTCTACGAGCAGTACTTC
>TRBV5-6|TRBJ2-3|NA|TRBD2
CASSFTSGGESDTQYF
TGTGCCAGCAGCTTTACTAGCGGGGGAGAATCAGATACGCAGTATTTT
>TRBV19|TRBJ2-1|NA|NA
CASSIDTSGLYNEQFF
TGTGCCAGTAGTATAGATACTTCGGGTCTCTACAATGAGCAGTTCTTC
>TRBV5-1|TRBJ1-1|NA|TRBD1
CASSGQGGNTEAFF
TGCGCCAGCAGCGGGCAGGGGGGGAACACTGAAGCTTTCTTT
>TRBV6-4|TRBJ2-3|NA|NA
CASSGTVTDTQYF
TGTGCCAGCAGTGGGACAGTCACAGATACGCAGTATTTT
>TRBV7-8|TRBJ2-4|NA|TRBD1
CASSFGQGIGNIQYF
TGTGCCAGCAGCTTCGGACAGGGGATCGGAAACATTCAGTACTTC
>TRBV5-8|TRBJ2-3|NA|TRBD1
CASSRDRGQTDTQYF
TGTGCCAGCAGCAGGGACAGGGGGCAGACAGATACGCAGTATTTT
>TRBV21-1|TRBJ2-3|NA|NA
CASKKKERQGNTDTQYF
TGTGCCAGCAAAAAGAAGGAGCGCCAGGGTAACACAGATACGCAGTATTTT
>TRBV7-3|TRBJ2-1|NA|NA
CASSLPGEEEQFF
TGTGCCAGCAGCTTACCAGGGGAAGAAGAGCAGTTCTTC
>TRBV4-1|TRBJ1-1|NA|NA
CASSQPRVEGRDTEAFF
TGCGCCAGCAGCCAGCCCCGTGTGGAGGGAAGGGACACTGAAGCTTTCTTT
>TRBV7-2|TRBJ2-5|NA|NA
CASSFWSVPQYF
TGTGCCAGCAGCTTTTGGAGCGTGCCTCAGTACTTC
>TRBV11-2|TRBJ1-2|NA|NA
CASSLMISGGYTF
TGTGCCAGCAGCTTAATGATCTCCGGTGGCTACACCTTC
>TRBV2|TRBJ2-7|NA|NA
CASSERLVYEQYF
TGTGCCAGCAGTGAGAGATTAGTGTACGAGCAGTACTTC
>TRBV7-9|TRBJ1-2|NA|NA
CASSQLRGGGLDGYTF
TGTGCCAGCAGCCAATTGAGGGGGGGCGGTTTAGATGGCTACACCTTC
>TRBV5-1|TRBJ1-1|NA|TRBD1
CASSLQGAPVNTEAFF
TGCGCCAGCAGCTTACAGGGGGCGCCGGTGAACACTGAAGCTTTCTTT
>TRBV14|TRBJ2-3|NA|TRBD2
CARGTSGETDTQYF
TGTGCCAGGGGGACTAGCGGGGAGACAGATACGCAGTATTTT
>TRBV2|TRBJ1-4|NA|TRBD1
CASSAGTAVNNEKLFF
TGTGCCAGCAGTGCCGGGACAGCGGTAAATAATGAAAAACTGTTTTTT
>TRBV10-1|TRBJ2-3|NA|NA
CASSDPPFTDTQYF
TGCGCCAGCAGTGACCCTCCGTTCACAGATACGCAGTATTTT
>TRBV7-9|TRBJ1-3|NA|NA
CASSLPVSGNTIYF
TGTGCCAGCAGCTTACCAGTTTCTGGAAACACCATATATTTT
>TRBV7-2|TRBJ1-1|once|NA
CASSLALMANTEAFF
TGTGCCAGCAGCTTAGCGCTTATGGCCAACACTGAAGCTTTCTTT
>TRBV5-1|TRBJ1-2|NA|TRBD1
CASSWDSSNYGYTF
TGCGCCAGCAGCTGGGACAGCTCTAACTATGGCTACACCTTC
>TRBV10-2|TRBJ1-4|NA|TRBD1
CASSPGQGGEKLFF
TGCGCCAGCAGTCCGGGACAGGGAGGTGAAAAACTGTTTTTT
>TRBV2|TRBJ2-2|few|TRBD1
CASNRDRGNTGELFF
TGTGCCAGCAACCGGGACAGGGGTAACACCGGGGAGCTGTTTTTT